This is a list of T cell receptor beta chains from one sample in a study of shared clonotypes between healthy human individuals. TCRdb's copy holds only in-frame clones and misses some; the assay was immunoSEQ multiplex PCR. This table has approximately 940,000 clones, about three quarters appearing once. The sample was memory CD4+ T cells sorted from blood. These receptors were collected from a man younger than 30 in good health. Both conserved end residues are part of each CDR3. A D gene is named only where the DNA matches it firmly. Expanded clones get a size class; other rows say once, few or many, or leave the size out.

d_call: .
v_call: TRBV5-1
clone_size: few
j_call: TRBJ1-3
cdr3_nt: TGCGCCAGCAGCTTCAGTTCTGGAAACACCATATATTTT
cdr3_aa: CASSFSSGNTIYF

d_call: .
v_call: TRBV19
clone_size: .
j_call: TRBJ1-1
cdr3_nt: TGTGCCAGTAGTGTCAACAGGGAAATGAACACTGAAGCTTTCTTT
cdr3_aa: CASSVNREMNTEAFF

d_call: .
v_call: TRBV30
clone_size: .
j_call: TRBJ2-7
cdr3_nt: TGTGCCTGGAGTAGGGGCGGACAGAGTTACGAGCAGTACTTC
cdr3_aa: CAWSRGGQSYEQYF

d_call: TRBD2
v_call: TRBV11-2
clone_size: .
j_call: TRBJ2-2
cdr3_nt: TGTGCCAGCAGCTTACAGGGAGGGGCCGGGGAGCTGTTTTTT
cdr3_aa: CASSLQGGAGELFF

d_call: .
v_call: TRBV19
clone_size: once
j_call: TRBJ1-6
cdr3_nt: TGTGCCAGTAGCATACAAGCTCACGGCGATAATTCACCCCTCCACTTT
cdr3_aa: CASSIQAHGDNSPLHF

d_call: .
v_call: TRBV30
clone_size: .
j_call: TRBJ1-1
cdr3_nt: TGTGCCTGGAGTGTAAACAGGGCCACTGAAGCTTTCTTT
cdr3_aa: CAWSVNRATEAFF

d_call: .
v_call: TRBV5-4
clone_size: .
j_call: TRBJ2-7
cdr3_nt: TGTGCCAGCAGTGGGGGCGGAGGACTCTCCTACGAGCAGTACTTC
cdr3_aa: CASSGGGGLSYEQYF

d_call: .
v_call: TRBV5-6
clone_size: .
j_call: TRBJ2-6
cdr3_nt: TGTGCCAGCAGCTACAGGAGCTCTGGGGCCAACGTCCTGACTTTC
cdr3_aa: CASSYRSSGANVLTF

d_call: .
v_call: TRBV28
clone_size: .
j_call: TRBJ1-5
cdr3_nt: TGTGCCAGCAGTTTAAGTAGCAATCAGCCCCAGCATTTT
cdr3_aa: CASSLSSNQPQHF

d_call: TRBD2
v_call: TRBV5-1
clone_size: .
j_call: TRBJ2-1
cdr3_nt: TGCGCCAGCAGCTTGGTTGGGGGCAGGGATAGCGGACTAGCGGGAAATGAGCAGTTCTTC
cdr3_aa: CASSLVGGRDSGLAGNEQFF

d_call: TRBD1
v_call: TRBV30
clone_size: .
j_call: TRBJ2-5
cdr3_nt: TGTGCCTGGAGTGTACGGAGGGACAGGGGGCGCTTTGTCGAGACCCAGTACTTC
cdr3_aa: CAWSVRRDRGRFVETQYF

d_call: .
v_call: TRBV5-6
clone_size: few
j_call: TRBJ1-4
cdr3_nt: TGTGCCAGCAGCCGTAGAACAGAGAGGATAGGAGAAAAACTGTTTTTT
cdr3_aa: CASSRRTERIGEKLFF

d_call: .
v_call: TRBV28
clone_size: .
j_call: TRBJ2-5
cdr3_nt: TGTGCCAGCTCGGCCCCCTCCGGGGAGACCCAGTACTTC
cdr3_aa: CASSAPSGETQYF

d_call: TRBD1
v_call: TRBV10-2
clone_size: .
j_call: TRBJ2-3
cdr3_nt: TGCGCCAGCAGTGAGTCCAGGGGGTGGGATACGCAGTATTTT
cdr3_aa: CASSESRGWDTQYF

d_call: TRBD1
v_call: TRBV7-2
clone_size: .
j_call: TRBJ2-7
cdr3_nt: TGTGCCAGCAGCACAGCACGGAGAGACAGGGTTTCCTACGAGCAGTACTTC
cdr3_aa: CASSTARRDRVSYEQYF

d_call: .
v_call: TRBV28
clone_size: .
j_call: TRBJ1-2
cdr3_nt: TGTGCCAGCAGCGTTAACAGGGAGATCTATGGCTACACCTTC
cdr3_aa: CASSVNREIYGYTF

d_call: .
v_call: TRBV29-1
clone_size: .
j_call: TRBJ2-1
cdr3_nt: TGCAGCGCCGGCAACGGGAATGAGCAGTTCTTC
cdr3_aa: CSAGNGNEQFF

d_call: .
v_call: TRBV5-5
clone_size: .
j_call: TRBJ2-7
cdr3_nt: TGTGCCAGCAGCTTGTATATCGCAGGGCCCCACTACGAGCAGTACTTC
cdr3_aa: CASSLYIAGPHYEQYF

d_call: .
v_call: TRBV30
clone_size: .
j_call: TRBJ2-7
cdr3_nt: TGTGCCTGGAACTTGGGTGGAGTTTCCTACGAGCAGTACTTC
cdr3_aa: CAWNLGGVSYEQYF

d_call: .
v_call: TRBV9
clone_size: .
j_call: TRBJ1-1
cdr3_nt: TGTGCCAGCAGCGGAAAGACAACTAACACTGAAGCTTTCTTT
cdr3_aa: CASSGKTTNTEAFF

d_call: .
v_call: TRBV9
clone_size: .
j_call: TRBJ1-1
cdr3_nt: TGTGCCAGCAGCCCCTACCAGGGGATGGTCGCTGAAGCTTTCTTT
cdr3_aa: CASSPYQGMVAEAFF

d_call: TRBD1
v_call: TRBV5-6
clone_size: .
j_call: TRBJ1-2
cdr3_nt: TGTGCCAGCAGCTTCACAGGGGGCCCTAACTATGGCTACACCTTC
cdr3_aa: CASSFTGGPNYGYTF

d_call: .
v_call: TRBV14
clone_size: .
j_call: TRBJ2-2
cdr3_nt: TGTGCCCGATTTGGGGACTCGACGAACACCGGGGAGCTGTTTTTT
cdr3_aa: CARFGDSTNTGELFF

d_call: .
v_call: TRBV2
clone_size: .
j_call: TRBJ2-7
cdr3_nt: TGTGCCAGCAGCGCGACTAGTTCTACCGAGCAGTACTTC
cdr3_aa: CASSATSSTEQYF

d_call: .
v_call: TRBV10-3
clone_size: .
j_call: TRBJ1-1
cdr3_nt: TGTGCCATCAGTGATTGGGACACTGAAGCTTTCTTT
cdr3_aa: CAISDWDTEAFF

d_call: TRBD2
v_call: TRBV19
clone_size: .
j_call: TRBJ2-7
cdr3_nt: TGTGCCAGTAGCCTAGCTGGGGAGGGCCCCCTCCAGCAGTACTTC
cdr3_aa: CASSLAGEGPLQQYF

d_call: .
v_call: TRBV10-3
clone_size: .
j_call: TRBJ1-1
cdr3_nt: TGTGCCATCAGTGACCTCGGGAAGAACACTGAAGCTTTCTTT
cdr3_aa: CAISDLGKNTEAFF

d_call: .
v_call: TRBV19
clone_size: .
j_call: TRBJ1-4
cdr3_nt: TGTGCCAGTAGTATAGGACAGGCTAATGAAAAACTGTTTTTT
cdr3_aa: CASSIGQANEKLFF

d_call: .
v_call: TRBV7-2
clone_size: few
j_call: TRBJ1-5
cdr3_nt: TGTGCCAGCAGCTTATCGAACGGACAGCCCCAGCATTTT
cdr3_aa: CASSLSNGQPQHF

d_call: .
v_call: TRBV5-1
clone_size: once
j_call: TRBJ1-2
cdr3_nt: TGCGCCAGCAGCGACAGGACCACTAACTATGGCTACACCTTC
cdr3_aa: CASSDRTTNYGYTF

d_call: .
v_call: TRBV29-1
clone_size: .
j_call: TRBJ2-5
cdr3_nt: TGCAGCGTTGAAGATAGGGAGACCCAGTACTTC
cdr3_aa: CSVEDRETQYF

d_call: TRBD1
v_call: TRBV2
clone_size: .
j_call: TRBJ1-2
cdr3_nt: TGTGCCAGCAGTGTAGGACAGGGGGTCTATGGCTACACCTTC
cdr3_aa: CASSVGQGVYGYTF

d_call: .
v_call: TRBV6-1
clone_size: .
j_call: TRBJ1-2
cdr3_nt: TGTGCCAGCAGGGATAATTGGGACGGCAACTATGGCTACACCTTC
cdr3_aa: CASRDNWDGNYGYTF

d_call: TRBD2
v_call: TRBV5-1
clone_size: .
j_call: TRBJ2-3
cdr3_nt: TGCGCCAGCAACAAACTAGCGGGAGTTGTAGATACGCAGTATTTT
cdr3_aa: CASNKLAGVVDTQYF

d_call: .
v_call: TRBV6-1
clone_size: .
j_call: TRBJ1-5
cdr3_nt: TGTGCCAGCAGTGAAATCATTGACACGCAGCCCCAGCATTTT
cdr3_aa: CASSEIIDTQPQHF

d_call: .
v_call: TRBV18
clone_size: .
j_call: TRBJ2-5
cdr3_nt: TGTGCCAGCTCTCGTAATAGTAAAAGACAAGAGACCCAGTACTTC
cdr3_aa: CASSRNSKRQETQYF

d_call: .
v_call: TRBV7-2
clone_size: .
j_call: TRBJ1-1
cdr3_nt: TGTGCCAGCAGCCTCAGACCGACTACGAACACTGAAGCTTTCTTT
cdr3_aa: CASSLRPTTNTEAFF

d_call: .
v_call: TRBV10-3
clone_size: .
j_call: TRBJ2-1
cdr3_nt: TGTGCCATCAGTGACTCCACGAGCTCCTACAATGAGCAGTTCTTC
cdr3_aa: CAISDSTSSYNEQFF

d_call: TRBD1
v_call: TRBV6-5
clone_size: .
j_call: TRBJ2-7
cdr3_nt: TGTGCCAGCAGGACCCCGGGACAGGGGGGTCACGAGCAGTACTTC
cdr3_aa: CASRTPGQGGHEQYF

d_call: .
v_call: TRBV7-9
clone_size: once
j_call: TRBJ1-2
cdr3_nt: TGTGCCAGCAGCTTACCAGGGTACGGCTACACCTTC
cdr3_aa: CASSLPGYGYTF

d_call: TRBD2
v_call: TRBV30
clone_size: .
j_call: TRBJ2-1
cdr3_nt: TGTGCCTCCAAACATAGCGGGAACTACAATGAGCAGTTCTTC
cdr3_aa: CASKHSGNYNEQFF

d_call: .
v_call: TRBV2
clone_size: once
j_call: TRBJ1-2
cdr3_nt: TGTGCCAGCAGGACCGAGTTAGCTAACTATGGCTACACCTTC
cdr3_aa: CASRTELANYGYTF

d_call: .
v_call: TRBV7-6
clone_size: .
j_call: TRBJ1-3
cdr3_nt: TGTGCCAGCAGTTTACAGCGGAACACCATATATTTT
cdr3_aa: CASSLQRNTIYF

d_call: .
v_call: TRBV6-1
clone_size: few
j_call: TRBJ2-3
cdr3_nt: TGTGCCAGCAGTGACCGCCAGGGTCGGGATACGCAGTATTTT
cdr3_aa: CASSDRQGRDTQYF

d_call: .
v_call: TRBV28
clone_size: .
j_call: TRBJ2-3
cdr3_nt: TGTGCCAGCGCCTTCCGAGGCCGCACAGATACGCAGTATTTT
cdr3_aa: CASAFRGRTDTQYF

d_call: .
v_call: TRBV6-5
clone_size: .
j_call: TRBJ2-7
cdr3_nt: TGTGCCAGCAGCCACGATGGGCGGCGGCCTAACGAGCAGTACTTC
cdr3_aa: CASSHDGRRPNEQYF

d_call: .
v_call: TRBV6-5
clone_size: .
j_call: TRBJ1-1
cdr3_nt: TGTGCCAGCAGTTACGATCAGGGAATGAACACTGAAGCTTTCTTT
cdr3_aa: CASSYDQGMNTEAFF

d_call: .
v_call: TRBV6-6
clone_size: .
j_call: TRBJ1-5
cdr3_nt: TGTGCCAGCAGTTACTTAATCGGCAATCAGCCCCAGCATTTT
cdr3_aa: CASSYLIGNQPQHF